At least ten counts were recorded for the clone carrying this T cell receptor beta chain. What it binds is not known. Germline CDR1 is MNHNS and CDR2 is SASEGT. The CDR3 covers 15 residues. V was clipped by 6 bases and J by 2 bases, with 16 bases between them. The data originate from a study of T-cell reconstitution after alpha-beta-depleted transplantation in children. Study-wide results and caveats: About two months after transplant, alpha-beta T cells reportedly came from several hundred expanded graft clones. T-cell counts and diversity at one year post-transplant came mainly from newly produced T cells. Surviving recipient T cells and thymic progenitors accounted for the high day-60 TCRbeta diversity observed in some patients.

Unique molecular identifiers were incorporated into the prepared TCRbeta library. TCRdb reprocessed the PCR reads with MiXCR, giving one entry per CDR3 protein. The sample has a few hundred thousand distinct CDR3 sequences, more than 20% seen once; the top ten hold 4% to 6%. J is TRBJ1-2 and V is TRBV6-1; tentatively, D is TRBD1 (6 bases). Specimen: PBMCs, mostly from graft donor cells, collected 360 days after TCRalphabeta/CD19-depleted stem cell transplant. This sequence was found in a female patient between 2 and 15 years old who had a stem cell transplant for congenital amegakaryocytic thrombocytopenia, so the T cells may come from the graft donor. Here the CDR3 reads CASRPDRDKNYGYTF. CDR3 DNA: TGTGCCAGCAGGCCCGACCGGGACAAGAACTATGGCTACACCTTC.